This TCR beta chain appears in the sequencing data of a study of neoadjuvant anti-PD-1 for oral cavity cancer. Study at large: Before surgery, most patients got three to four biweekly 3 mg/kg nivolumab doses.

Produced via immunoSEQ multiplex PCR; TCRdb's table is partial and in-frame only. The table has over 30,000 clones, roughly 85% seen once; the top ten hold 3.4%. Time point indicated: after neoadjuvant nivolumab, at surgical resection. Stage II-IVA oral cavity squamous cell carcinoma was new and untreated by systemic or radiation therapy. These oral cavity squamous cell carcinomas were HPV-negative and locally advanced. This sequence originates from a person aged 35-79 years with oral cavity squamous cell carcinoma. The source material was PBMCs, sampled after nivolumab (anti-PD-1) treatment.

In DNA form, the CDR3 reads TGCGCCAGCAGCCAAGGGGTGGGACAGGGGGACTACGAGCAGTACTTC. Its translation: CASSQGVGQGDYEQYF. The gene calls are TRBV4-1 and TRBJ2-7; 11 nucleotides match TRBD1. The V gene's germline CDR1 is MGHRA and CDR2 YSYEKL. V was clipped by 1 base and J by 3 bases; unmatched bases: 5. The CDR3 length is 16 residues.